The entry that follows covers one T cell receptor (beta chain) sequence. Its specificity is not known. The data originate from a study of T cell responses to AZD1222 COVID-19 vaccine. Whole-study results and caveats: In all cases, repertoires were sampled only after the peak T cell response. Spike-spanning, vaccine-associated CD4 TCRs were dominant at 160-218 and 743-854.

The data were produced by immunoSEQ multiplex PCR, yet TCRdb's version contains in-frame clones alone and is incomplete. The sample records about 140,000 clones, around 93% being singletons. V shed 4 bases and J shed 7 bases, with 19 bases lying between them. From germline, CDR1 is SGHTA and CDR2 FQGNSA. The CDR3 contains 15 residues. The source was peripheral blood, collected on day 0 of AZD1222 vaccination. J is TRBJ1-2 and V is TRBV7-2; D gene ambiguous. This sequence was found in an adult in good health. CDR3 in DNA: TGTGCCAGCAGCTCTACATTGTCAGCCTCGGGTGGCTACACCTTC. Protein sequence: CASSSTLSASGGYTF.